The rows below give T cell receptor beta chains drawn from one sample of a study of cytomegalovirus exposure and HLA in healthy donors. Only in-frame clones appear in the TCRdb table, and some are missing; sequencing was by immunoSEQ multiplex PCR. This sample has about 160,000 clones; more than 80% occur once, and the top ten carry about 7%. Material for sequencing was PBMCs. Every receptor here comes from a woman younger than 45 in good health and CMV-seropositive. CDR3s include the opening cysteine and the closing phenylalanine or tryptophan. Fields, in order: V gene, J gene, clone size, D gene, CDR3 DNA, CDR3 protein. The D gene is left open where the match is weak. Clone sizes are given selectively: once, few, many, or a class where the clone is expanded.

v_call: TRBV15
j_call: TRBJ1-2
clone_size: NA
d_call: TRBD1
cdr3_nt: TGTGCCACCAGCGGGACAGTTTATGGCTACACCTTC
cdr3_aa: CATSGTVYGYTF

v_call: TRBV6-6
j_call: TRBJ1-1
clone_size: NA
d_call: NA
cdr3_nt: TGTGCCAGCAGTTCCCCCGAGGGCCCCTCAGTCTCTGAAGCTTTCTTT
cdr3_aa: CASSSPEGPSVSEAFF

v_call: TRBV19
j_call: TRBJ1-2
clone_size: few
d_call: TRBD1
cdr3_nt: TGTGCCAGTAGCAGAACCCAGGGACAGGGAGATGGCTACACCTTC
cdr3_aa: CASSRTQGQGDGYTF

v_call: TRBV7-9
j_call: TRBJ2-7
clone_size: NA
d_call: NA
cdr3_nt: TGTTCCAGCAGCTTTCAGGGCTACGAGCAGTACTTC
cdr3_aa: CSSSFQGYEQYF

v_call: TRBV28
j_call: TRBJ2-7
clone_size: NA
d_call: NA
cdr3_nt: TGTGCCAGCACCGCGGGTTTCGCCTTTATTCAGCAGTACTTC
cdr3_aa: CASTAGFAFIQQYF

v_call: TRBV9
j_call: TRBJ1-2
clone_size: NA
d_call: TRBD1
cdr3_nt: TGTGCCAGCAGCGCGACAGGGGCTAACTATGGCTACACCTTC
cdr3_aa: CASSATGANYGYTF

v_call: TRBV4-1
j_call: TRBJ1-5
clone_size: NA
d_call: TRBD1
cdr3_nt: TGCGCCAGCAGCCTTAAGCAGGGACAGGGTTATCAGCCCCAGCATTTT
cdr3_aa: CASSLKQGQGYQPQHF

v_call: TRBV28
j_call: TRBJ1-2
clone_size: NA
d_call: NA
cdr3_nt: TGTGCCAGCAGTCAGGGATTGGCTGGCTATGGCTACACCTTC
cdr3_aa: CASSQGLAGYGYTF

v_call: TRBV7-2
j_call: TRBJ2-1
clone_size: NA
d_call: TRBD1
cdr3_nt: TGTGCCAGCAGCACCGGGACAGGGCACAATGAGCAGTTCTTC
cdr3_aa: CASSTGTGHNEQFF

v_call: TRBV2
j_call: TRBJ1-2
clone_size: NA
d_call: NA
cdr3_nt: TGTGCCGCAGGGCAGTCACGCTATGGCTACACCTTC
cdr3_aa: CAAGQSRYGYTF

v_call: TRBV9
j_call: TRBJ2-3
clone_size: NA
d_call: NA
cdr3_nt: TGTGCCAGCAGCGTAGCAGGGAGCACAGATACGCAGTATTTT
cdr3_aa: CASSVAGSTDTQYF

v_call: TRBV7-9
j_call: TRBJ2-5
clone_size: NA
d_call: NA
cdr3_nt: TGTGCCAGCAGCTCGCAGGAGACCCAGTACTTC
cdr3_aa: CASSSQETQYF

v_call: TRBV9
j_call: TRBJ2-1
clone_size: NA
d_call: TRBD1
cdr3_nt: TGTGCCAGCAGCGTGGGAAGGGGGCTCCGTAACAATGAGCAGTTCTTC
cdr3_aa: CASSVGRGLRNNEQFF

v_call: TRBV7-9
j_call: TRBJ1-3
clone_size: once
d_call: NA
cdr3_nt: TGTGCCAGCAGCCCTACGGGCAGGGGCGGAAACACCATATATTTT
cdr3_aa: CASSPTGRGGNTIYF

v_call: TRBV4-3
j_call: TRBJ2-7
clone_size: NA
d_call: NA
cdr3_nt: TGCGCCAGCAGCCAAGGGTTCAGGGGAACCTACGAGCAGTACTTC
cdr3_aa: CASSQGFRGTYEQYF

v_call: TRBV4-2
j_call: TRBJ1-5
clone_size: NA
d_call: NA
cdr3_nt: TGTGCCAGCAGCCAAGATTTTCAGGCGGGTCAGCCCCAGCATTTT
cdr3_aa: CASSQDFQAGQPQHF

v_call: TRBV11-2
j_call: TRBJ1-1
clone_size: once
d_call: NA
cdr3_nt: TGTGCCAGCAGCGAAAATCAGGGAAACACTGAAGCTTTCTTT
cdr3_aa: CASSENQGNTEAFF

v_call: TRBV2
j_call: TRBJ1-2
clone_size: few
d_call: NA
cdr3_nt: TGTGCCAGCAGTTGGGCTGGGAGCTATGGCTACACCTTC
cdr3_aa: CASSWAGSYGYTF

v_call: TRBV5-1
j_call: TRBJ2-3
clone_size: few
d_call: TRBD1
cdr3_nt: TGCGCCAGCAGCTTGTGGGGACAGAGCACTGATACGCAGTATTTT
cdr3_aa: CASSLWGQSTDTQYF

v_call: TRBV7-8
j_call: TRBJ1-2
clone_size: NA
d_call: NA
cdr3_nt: TGTGCCAGCAGCTCCCCAGATACTAACTATGGCTACACCTTC
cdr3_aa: CASSSPDTNYGYTF

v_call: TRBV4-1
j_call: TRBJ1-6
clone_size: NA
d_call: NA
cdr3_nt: TGCGCCAGCAGCCAAGGTCCGTCTGACAGTTATTCACCCCTCCACTTT
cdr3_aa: CASSQGPSDSYSPLHF

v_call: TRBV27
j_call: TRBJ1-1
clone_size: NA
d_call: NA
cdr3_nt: TGTGCCAGCACCACTGTAACAGGGATGAGAGCTTTCTTT
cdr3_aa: CASTTVTGMRAFF

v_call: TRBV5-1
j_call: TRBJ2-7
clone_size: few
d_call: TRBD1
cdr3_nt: TGCGCCAGCAGCTCGACAGGGAGCTCCTACGAGCAGTACTTC
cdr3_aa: CASSSTGSSYEQYF

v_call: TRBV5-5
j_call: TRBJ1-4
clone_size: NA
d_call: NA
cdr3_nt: TGTGCCAGCAGCTTGGTTGGGCTAAAACTGTTTTTT
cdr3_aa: CASSLVGLKLFF

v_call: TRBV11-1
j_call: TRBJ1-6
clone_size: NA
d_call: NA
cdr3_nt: TGTGCCAGCAGCCTAGATAGGGGCGACCCTCTCCACTTT
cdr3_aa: CASSLDRGDPLHF

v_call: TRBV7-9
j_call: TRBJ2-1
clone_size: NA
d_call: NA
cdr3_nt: TGTGCCAGCAGCCCCGCGATGAATGAGCAGTTCTTC
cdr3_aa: CASSPAMNEQFF

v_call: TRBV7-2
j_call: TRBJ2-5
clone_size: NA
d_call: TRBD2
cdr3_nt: TGTGCCAGCAGCGCAGGACTAGCGGGGGGCAGGGTGGAGACCCAGTACTTC
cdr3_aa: CASSAGLAGGRVETQYF

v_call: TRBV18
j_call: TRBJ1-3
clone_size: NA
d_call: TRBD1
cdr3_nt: TGTGCCAGCTCACCCCAGGGGGGCAGGAACACCATATATTTT
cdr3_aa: CASSPQGGRNTIYF

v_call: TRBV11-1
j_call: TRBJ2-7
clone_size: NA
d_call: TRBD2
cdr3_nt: TGTGCCAGCAGCGCTGGGACTAGCGGGGGACGTCCAATTTCCTACGAGCAGTACTTC
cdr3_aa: CASSAGTSGGRPISYEQYF

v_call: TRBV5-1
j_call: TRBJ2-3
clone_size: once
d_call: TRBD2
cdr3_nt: TGCGCCAGCAGCTTGGAGGGACTAACAACTAGCACAGATACGCAGTATTTT
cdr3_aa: CASSLEGLTTSTDTQYF

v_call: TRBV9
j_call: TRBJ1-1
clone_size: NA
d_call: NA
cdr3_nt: TGTGCCAGCAGCCCCGGGACACCGGAAGCTTTCTTT
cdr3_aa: CASSPGTPEAFF

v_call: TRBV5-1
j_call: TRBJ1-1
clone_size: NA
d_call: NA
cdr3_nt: TGCGCCAGCAGCTTGGCCAGGAGGGGGGGGGAAGCTTTCTTT
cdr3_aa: CASSLARRGGEAFF

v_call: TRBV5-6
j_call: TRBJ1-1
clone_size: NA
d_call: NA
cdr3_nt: TGTGCCAGCAGCGCCGTCTTCAGGGAAGTCCCTGAAGCTTTCTTT
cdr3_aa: CASSAVFREVPEAFF

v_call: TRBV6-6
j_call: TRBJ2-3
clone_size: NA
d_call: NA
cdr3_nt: TGTGCCAGCGGGGCCCCCACAGATACGCAGTATTTT
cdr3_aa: CASGAPTDTQYF

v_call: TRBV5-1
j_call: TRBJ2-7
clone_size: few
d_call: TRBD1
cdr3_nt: TGCGCCAGCAGCTTGGGTAAAGGACAGGGATCCTACGAGCAGTACTTC
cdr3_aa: CASSLGKGQGSYEQYF

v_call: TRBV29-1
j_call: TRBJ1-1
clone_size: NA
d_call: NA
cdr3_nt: TGCAGCGCCTCTCGGGGCACTGAAGCTTTCTTT
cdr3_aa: CSASRGTEAFF

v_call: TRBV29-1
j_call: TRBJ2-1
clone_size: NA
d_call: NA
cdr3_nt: TGCAGCGTTGAGATCGATTACAGACACTTATCCAATGAGCAGTTCTTC
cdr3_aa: CSVEIDYRHLSNEQFF

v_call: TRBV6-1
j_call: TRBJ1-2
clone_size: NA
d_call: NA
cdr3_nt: TGTGCCAGCAGTGAACAGTCCTATGGCTACACCTTC
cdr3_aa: CASSEQSYGYTF

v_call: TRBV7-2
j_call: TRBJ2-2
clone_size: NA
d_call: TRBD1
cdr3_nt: TGTGCCAGCAGCACCCGGGACAGGGCCGGCGGGGAGCTGTTTTTT
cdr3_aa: CASSTRDRAGGELFF

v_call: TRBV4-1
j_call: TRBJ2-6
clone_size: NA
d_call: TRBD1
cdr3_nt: TGCGCCAGCAGCCGAGGGACAGCTGGGGCCAACGTCCTGACTTTC
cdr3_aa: CASSRGTAGANVLTF

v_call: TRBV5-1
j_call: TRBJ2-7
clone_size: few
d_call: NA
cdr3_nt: TGCGCCAGCAGCTTACAGGGTCGGCAGTACTTC
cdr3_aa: CASSLQGRQYF

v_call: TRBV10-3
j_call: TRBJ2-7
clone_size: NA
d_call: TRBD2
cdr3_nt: TGTGCCTTGGGACTAGCGGGGGGCCGCGAGCAGTACTTC
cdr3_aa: CALGLAGGREQYF

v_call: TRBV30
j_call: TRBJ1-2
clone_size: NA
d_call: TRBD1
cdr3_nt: TGTGCCTGGTTTGCCGGTACAGGGGCCGGCTACACCTTC
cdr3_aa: CAWFAGTGAGYTF